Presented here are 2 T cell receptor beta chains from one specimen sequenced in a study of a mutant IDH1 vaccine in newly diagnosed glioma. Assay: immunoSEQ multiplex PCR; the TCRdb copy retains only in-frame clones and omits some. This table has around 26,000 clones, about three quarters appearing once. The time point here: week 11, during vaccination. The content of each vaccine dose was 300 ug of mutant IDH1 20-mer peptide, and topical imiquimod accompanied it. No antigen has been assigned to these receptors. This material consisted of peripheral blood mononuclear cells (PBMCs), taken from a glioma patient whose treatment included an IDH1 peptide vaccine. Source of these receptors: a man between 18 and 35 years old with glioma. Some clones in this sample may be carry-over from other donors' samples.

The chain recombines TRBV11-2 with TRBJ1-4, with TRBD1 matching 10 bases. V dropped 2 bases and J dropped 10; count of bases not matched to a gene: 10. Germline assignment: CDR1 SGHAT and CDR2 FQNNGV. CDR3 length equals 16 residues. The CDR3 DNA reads TGTGCCAGCAGCTTAAGTTCAGAGACAGGGGGCGGAAAACTGTTTTTT. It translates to CASSLSSETGGGKLFF.

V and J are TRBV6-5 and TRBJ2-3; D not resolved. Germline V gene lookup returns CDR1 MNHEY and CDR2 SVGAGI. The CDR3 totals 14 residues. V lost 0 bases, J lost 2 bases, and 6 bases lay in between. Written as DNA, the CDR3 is TGTGCCAGCAGTTACTCGACGCTCACAGATACGCAGTATTTT. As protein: CASSYSTLTDTQYF.